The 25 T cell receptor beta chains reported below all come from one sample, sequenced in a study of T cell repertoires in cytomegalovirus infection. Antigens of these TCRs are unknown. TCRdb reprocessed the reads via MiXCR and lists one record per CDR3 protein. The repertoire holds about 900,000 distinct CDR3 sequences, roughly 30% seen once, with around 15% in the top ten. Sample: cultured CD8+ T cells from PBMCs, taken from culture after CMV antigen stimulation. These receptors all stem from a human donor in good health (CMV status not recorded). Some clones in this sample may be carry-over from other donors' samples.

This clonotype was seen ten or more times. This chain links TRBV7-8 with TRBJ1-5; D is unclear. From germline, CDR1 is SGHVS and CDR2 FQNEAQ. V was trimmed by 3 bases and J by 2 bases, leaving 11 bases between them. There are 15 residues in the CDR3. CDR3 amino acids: CASSFSISGNQPQHF. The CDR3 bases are TGTGCCAGCAGCTTTTCGATATCGGGCAATCAGCCCCAGCATTTT. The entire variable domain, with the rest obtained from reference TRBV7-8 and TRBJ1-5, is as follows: GAGVSQSPRYKVAKRGQDVALRCDPISGHVSLFWYQQALGQGPEFLTYFQNEAQLDKSGLPSDRFFAERPEGSVSTLKIQRTQQEDSAVYLCASSFSISGNQPQHFGDGTRLSIL.

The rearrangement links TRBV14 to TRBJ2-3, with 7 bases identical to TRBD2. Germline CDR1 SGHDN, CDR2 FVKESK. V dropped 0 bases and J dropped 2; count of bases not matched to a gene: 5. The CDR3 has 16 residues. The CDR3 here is CASSQEAGWPTDTQYF. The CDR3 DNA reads TGTGCCAGCAGCCAAGAAGCGGGGTGGCCCACAGATACGCAGTATTTT. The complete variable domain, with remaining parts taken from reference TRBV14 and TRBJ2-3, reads EAGVTQFPSHSVIEKGQTVTLRCDPISGHDNLYWYRRVMGKEIKFLLHFVKESKQDESGMPNNRFLAERTGGTYSTLKVQPAELEDSGVYFCASSQEAGWPTDTQYFGPGTRLTVL.

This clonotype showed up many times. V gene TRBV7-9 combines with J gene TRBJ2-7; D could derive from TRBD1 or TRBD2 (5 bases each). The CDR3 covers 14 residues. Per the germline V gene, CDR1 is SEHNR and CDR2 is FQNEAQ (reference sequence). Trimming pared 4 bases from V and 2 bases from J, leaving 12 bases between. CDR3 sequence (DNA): TGTGCCAGCAGCTCCGGGACGGAGACCTACGAGCAGTACGTC. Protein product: CASSSGTETYEQYV.

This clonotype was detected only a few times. CDR3 coding DNA: TGTGCCAGCAGTTTATATGGGGAACCATACTCTGGAAACACCATATATTTT. This gives the protein CASSLYGEPYSGNTIYF. The rearrangement uses TRBV28 and TRBJ1-3; D ambiguous. V was cut by 1 base and J by 0 bases, with 13 bases left in between. The germline gives CDR1 MDHEN, CDR2 SYDVKM. The CDR3 totals 17 residues.

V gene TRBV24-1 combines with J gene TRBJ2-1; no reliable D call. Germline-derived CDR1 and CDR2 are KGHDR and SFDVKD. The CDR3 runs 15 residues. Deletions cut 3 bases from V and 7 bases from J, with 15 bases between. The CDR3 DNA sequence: TGTGCCACCAGTGATCCCCATGAGCGTTGGAATGAGCAGTTCTTC. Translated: CATSDPHERWNEQFF.

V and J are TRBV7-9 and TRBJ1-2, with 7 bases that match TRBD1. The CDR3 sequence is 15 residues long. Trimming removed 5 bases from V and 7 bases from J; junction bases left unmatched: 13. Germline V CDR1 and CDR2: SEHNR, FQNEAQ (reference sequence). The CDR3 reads CASSHPGQPSVGYTF. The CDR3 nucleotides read TGTGCCAGCAGCCACCCGGGACAGCCATCGGTTGGCTACACCTTC.

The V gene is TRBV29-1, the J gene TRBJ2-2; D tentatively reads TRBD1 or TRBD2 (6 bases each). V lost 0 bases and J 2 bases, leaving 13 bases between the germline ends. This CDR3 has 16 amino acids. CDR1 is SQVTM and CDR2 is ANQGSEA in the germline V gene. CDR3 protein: CSVEDDRGVNTGELFF. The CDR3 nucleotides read TGCAGCGTTGAAGATGATAGGGGGGTCAACACCGGGGAGCTGTTTTTT.

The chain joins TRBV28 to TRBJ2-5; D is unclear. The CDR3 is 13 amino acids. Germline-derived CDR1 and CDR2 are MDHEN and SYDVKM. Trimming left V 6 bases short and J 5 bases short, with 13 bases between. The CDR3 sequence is CASRLPATETQYF. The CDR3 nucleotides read TGTGCCAGCAGGCTCCCGGCCACGGAGACCCAGTACTTC.

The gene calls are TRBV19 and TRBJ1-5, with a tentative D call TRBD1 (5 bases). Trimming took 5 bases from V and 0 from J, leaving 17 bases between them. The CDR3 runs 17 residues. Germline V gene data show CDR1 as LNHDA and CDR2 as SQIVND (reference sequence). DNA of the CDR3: TGTGCCAGTAGTTCCCTCCGGGACGGTTATAGCAATCAGCCCCAGCATTTT. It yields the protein CASSSLRDGYSNQPQHF. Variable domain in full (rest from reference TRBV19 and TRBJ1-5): DGGITQSPKYLFRKEGQNVTLSCEQNLNHDAMYWYRQDPGQGLRLIYYSQIVNDFQKGDIAEGYSVSREKKESFPLTVTSAQKNPTAFYLCASSSLRDGYSNQPQHFGDGTRLSIL.

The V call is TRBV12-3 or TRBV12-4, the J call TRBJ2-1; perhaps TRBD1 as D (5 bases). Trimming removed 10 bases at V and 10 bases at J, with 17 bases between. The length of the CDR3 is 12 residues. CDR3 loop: CAIKDQGGEQFF. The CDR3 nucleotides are TGTGCCATCAAGGATCAGGGCGGCGAGCAGTTCTTC.

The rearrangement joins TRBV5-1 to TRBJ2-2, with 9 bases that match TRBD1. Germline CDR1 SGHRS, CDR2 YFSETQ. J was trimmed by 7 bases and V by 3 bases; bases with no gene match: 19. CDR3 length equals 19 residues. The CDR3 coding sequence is TGCGCCAGCAGCTCTCCCCCGGACAGGGGCGATTGGTTGAGCGGGGAGCTGTTTTTT. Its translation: CASSSPPDRGDWLSGELFF. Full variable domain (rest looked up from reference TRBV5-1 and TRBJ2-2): KAGVTQTPRYLIKTRGQQVTLSCSPISGHRSVSWYQQTPGQGLQFLFEYFSETQRNKGNFPGRFSGRQFSNSRSEMNVSTLELGDSALYLCASSSPPDRGDWLSGELFFGEGSRLTVL.

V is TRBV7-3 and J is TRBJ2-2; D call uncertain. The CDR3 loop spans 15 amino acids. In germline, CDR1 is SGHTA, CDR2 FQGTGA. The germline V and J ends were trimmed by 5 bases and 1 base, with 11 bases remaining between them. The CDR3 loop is CASSPIRRNTGELFF. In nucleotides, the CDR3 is TGTGCCAGCAGCCCGATTCGACGGAACACCGGGGAGCTGTTTTTT.

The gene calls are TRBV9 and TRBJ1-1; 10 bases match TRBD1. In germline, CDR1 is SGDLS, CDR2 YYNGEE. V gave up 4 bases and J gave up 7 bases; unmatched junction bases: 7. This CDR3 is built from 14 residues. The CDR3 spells CASSTERDRGEAFF. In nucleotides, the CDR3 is TGTGCCAGCAGCACAGAACGGGACAGGGGTGAAGCTTTCTTT.

The CDR3 DNA sequence: TGTGCCAGCAGTTCTGGACAAAACATTCAGTACTTC. Protein sequence: CASSSGQNIQYF. The chain employs TRBV7-9 and TRBJ2-4; D gene unclear. CDR3 length equals 12 residues. Germline-derived CDR1 and CDR2 are SEHNR and FQNEAQ (reference sequence). V was shortened by 6 bases and J by 5 bases, with 8 bases between the two germline ends.

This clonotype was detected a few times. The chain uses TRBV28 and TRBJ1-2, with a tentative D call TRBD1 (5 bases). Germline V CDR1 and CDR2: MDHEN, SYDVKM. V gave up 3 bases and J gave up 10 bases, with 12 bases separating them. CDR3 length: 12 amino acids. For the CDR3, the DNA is TGTGCCAGCAGTTTGGGGGGGGTTAACTACACCTTC. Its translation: CASSLGGVNYTF.

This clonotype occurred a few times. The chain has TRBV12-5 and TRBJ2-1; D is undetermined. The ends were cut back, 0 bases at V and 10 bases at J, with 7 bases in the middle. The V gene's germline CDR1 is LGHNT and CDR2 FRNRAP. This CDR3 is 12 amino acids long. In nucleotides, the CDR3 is TGTGCTAGTGGTTTGGTAGTGCGGGAGCAGTTCTTC. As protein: CASGLVVREQFF. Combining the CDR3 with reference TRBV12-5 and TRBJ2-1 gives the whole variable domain DARVTQTPRHKVTEMGQEVTMRCQPILGHNTVFWYRQTMMQGLELLAYFRNRAPLDDSGMPKDRFSAEMPDATLATLKIQPSEPRDSAVYFCASGLVVREQFFGPGTRLTVL.

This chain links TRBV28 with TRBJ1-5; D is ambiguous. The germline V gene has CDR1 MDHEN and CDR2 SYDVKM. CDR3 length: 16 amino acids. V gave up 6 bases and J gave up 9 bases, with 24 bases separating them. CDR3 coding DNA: TGTGCCAGCAGCCTAGGTTTGGAGCCGAACATTTTGCCCCAGCATTTT. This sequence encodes CASSLGLEPNILPQHF.

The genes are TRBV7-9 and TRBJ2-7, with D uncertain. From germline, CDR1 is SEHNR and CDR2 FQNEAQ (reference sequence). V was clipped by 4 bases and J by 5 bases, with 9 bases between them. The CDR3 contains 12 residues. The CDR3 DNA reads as TGTGCCAGCAGCTCCTTACCCCACGAGCAGTACTTC. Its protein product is CASSSLPHEQYF.

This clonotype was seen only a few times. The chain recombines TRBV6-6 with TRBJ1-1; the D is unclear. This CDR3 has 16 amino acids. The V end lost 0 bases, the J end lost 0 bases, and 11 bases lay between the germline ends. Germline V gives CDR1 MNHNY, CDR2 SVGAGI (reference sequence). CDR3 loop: CASSYSRRTMNTEAFF. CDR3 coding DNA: TGTGCCAGCAGTTACTCGAGACGAACCATGAACACTGAAGCTTTCTTT.

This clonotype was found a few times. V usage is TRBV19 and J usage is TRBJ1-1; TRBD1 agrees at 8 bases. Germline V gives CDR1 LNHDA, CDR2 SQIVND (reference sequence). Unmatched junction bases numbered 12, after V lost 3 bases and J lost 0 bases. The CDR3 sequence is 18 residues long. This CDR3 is CASSISLQGAHMNTEAFF. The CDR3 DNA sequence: TGTGCCAGTAGTATTAGTCTTCAGGGGGCACATATGAACACTGAAGCTTTCTTT. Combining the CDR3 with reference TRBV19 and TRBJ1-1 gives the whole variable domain DGGITQSPKYLFRKEGQNVTLSCEQNLNHDAMYWYRQDPGQGLRLIYYSQIVNDFQKGDIAEGYSVSREKKESFPLTVTSAQKNPTAFYLCASSISLQGAHMNTEAFFGQGTRLTVV.

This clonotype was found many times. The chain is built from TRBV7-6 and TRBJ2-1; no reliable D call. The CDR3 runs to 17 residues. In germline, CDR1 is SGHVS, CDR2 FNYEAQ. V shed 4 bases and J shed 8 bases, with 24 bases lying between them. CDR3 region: CASSSIPAQAIFDEQFF. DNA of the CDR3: TGTGCCAGCAGCTCGATTCCGGCCCAAGCAATTTTCGATGAGCAGTTCTTC.

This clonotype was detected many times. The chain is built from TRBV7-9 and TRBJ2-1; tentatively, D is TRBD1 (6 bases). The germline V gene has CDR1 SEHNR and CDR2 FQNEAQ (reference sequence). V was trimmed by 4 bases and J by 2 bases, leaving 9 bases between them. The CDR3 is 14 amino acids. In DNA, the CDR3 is TGTGCCAGCAGCTCCCGGACAGCCTACAATGAGCAGTTCTTC. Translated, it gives CASSSRTAYNEQFF.

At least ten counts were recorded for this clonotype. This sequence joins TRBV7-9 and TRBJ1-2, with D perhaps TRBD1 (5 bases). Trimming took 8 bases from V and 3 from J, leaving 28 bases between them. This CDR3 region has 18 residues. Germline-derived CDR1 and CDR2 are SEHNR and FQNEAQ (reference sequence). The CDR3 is CASYALRGAPIPDYGYTF. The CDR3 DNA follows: TGTGCCAGCTACGCCTTGCGCGGGGCGCCAATCCCTGACTATGGCTACACCTTC.

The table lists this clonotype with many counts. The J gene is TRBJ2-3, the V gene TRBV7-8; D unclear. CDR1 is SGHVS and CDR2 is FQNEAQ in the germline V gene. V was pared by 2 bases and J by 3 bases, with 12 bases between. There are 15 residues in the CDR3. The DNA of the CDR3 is TGTGCCAGCAGCTTAAGGAGAGATGGAACAGATACGCAGTATTTT. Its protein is CASSLRRDGTDTQYF.

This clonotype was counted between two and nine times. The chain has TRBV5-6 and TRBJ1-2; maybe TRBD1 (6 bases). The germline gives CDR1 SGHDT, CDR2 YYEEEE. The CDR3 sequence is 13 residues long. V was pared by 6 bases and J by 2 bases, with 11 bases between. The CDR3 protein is CASTLDRNYGYTF. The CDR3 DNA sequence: TGTGCCAGCACACTAGACAGGAACTATGGCTACACCTTC.